The T cell receptor beta chain described here comes from a study of OX40 agonist ivuxolimab in advanced cancers. Looking at the study overall: Patients in dose escalation had liver, melanoma, kidney or head and neck cancers. Points from the study as a whole: Some patients who did not respond also had low normalized T-cell clonal expansion.

The data were produced by immunoSEQ multiplex PCR, yet TCRdb's version contains in-frame clones alone and is incomplete. The table shows 75,000 to 80,000 clones, with around 86% occurring only once. With respect to this clone: As yet, its antigen is unknown.

The CDR3 extends over 17 amino acids. Between the trimmed V and J ends, which lost 7 bases and 0 bases, there was a span of 16 bases. CDR1 is KGHSY and CDR2 is FQNENV in the germline V gene. This chain connects TRBV16 to TRBJ2-6; D uncertain. This specimen was CD4+ or CD8+ T cells sorted from blood, taken in a trial of the OX40 agonist ivuxolimab. The clonotype originates from an adult with an advanced solid tumor such as melanoma, head and neck, liver or kidney cancer. This CDR3 reads CASTIRVRISGANVLTF. CDR3 DNA: TGTGCCAGCACCATAAGGGTCAGGATCTCTGGGGCCAACGTCCTGACTTTC.